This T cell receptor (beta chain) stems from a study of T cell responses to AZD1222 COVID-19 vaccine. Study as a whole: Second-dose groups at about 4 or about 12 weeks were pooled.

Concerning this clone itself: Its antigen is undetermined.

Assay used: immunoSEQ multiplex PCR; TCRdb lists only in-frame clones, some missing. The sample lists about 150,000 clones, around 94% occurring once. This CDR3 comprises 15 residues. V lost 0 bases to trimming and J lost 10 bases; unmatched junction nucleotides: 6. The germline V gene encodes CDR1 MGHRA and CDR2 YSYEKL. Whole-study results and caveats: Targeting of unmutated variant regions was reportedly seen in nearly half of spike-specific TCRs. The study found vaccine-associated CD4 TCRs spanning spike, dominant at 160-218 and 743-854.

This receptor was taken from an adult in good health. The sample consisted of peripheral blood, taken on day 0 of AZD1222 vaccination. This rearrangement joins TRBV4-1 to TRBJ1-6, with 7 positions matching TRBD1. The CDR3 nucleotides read TGCGCCAGCAGCCAAGAAGAACAGGGGTGGTCACCCCTCCACTTT. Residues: CASSQEEQGWSPLHF.